These T cell receptor beta chains were read from a single sample in a study of T cells expressing NK-cell markers. Each CDR3 protein gets one entry in TCRdb, which reprocessed the 5' RACE reads and gives no DNA. The sample has approximately 170,000 distinct CDR3 sequences. The material sequenced was blood T cells: a sorted CD56 or NKG2C T cell subset, CD4+ or CD8+ T cells, or bulk PBMC T cells (not recorded which). These receptors came from a man between 18 and 69 years old in good health. Each CDR3 is given with its conserved first and last residue.

V: TRBV11-2; J: TRBJ2-2; CDR3: CASSWPAGNTGELFF
V: TRBV2; J: TRBJ2-2; CDR3: CASSQTSVKFELGELFF
V: TRBV15; J: TRBJ2-5; CDR3: CATSQMGDRWTQYF
V: TRBV5-6; J: TRBJ2-7; CDR3: CASSLSYANEQYF
V: TRBV7-6; J: TRBJ2-2; CDR3: CASSPSLPGNTGELFF
V: TRBV12-3/TRBV12-4; J: TRBJ1-1; CDR3: CASSFVPAGEAFF
V: TRBV20-1; J: TRBJ2-7; CDR3: CSAVQGKSYEQYF
V: TRBV4-1; J: TRBJ2-5; CDR3: CASSQEEVSGFQETQYF
V: TRBV27; J: TRBJ2-3; CDR3: CASSLSPLGADTQYF
V: TRBV5-1; J: TRBJ2-1; CDR3: CASSLLVSGGNEQFF
V: TRBV29-1; J: TRBJ2-7; CDR3: CSVETGTGAYEQYF
V: TRBV6-5; J: TRBJ2-3; CDR3: CASSYSIAVSTDTQYF
V: TRBV9; J: TRBJ2-1; CDR3: CASNGGTAPDEQFF
V: TRBV5-1; J: TRBJ1-6; CDR3: CASSSDSSYNSPLHF
V: TRBV23-1; J: TRBJ2-3; CDR3: CARHWGQGYTDTDTQYF
V: TRBV27; J: TRBJ2-5; CDR3: CASSSREDTMETQYF
V: TRBV12-3/TRBV12-4; J: TRBJ2-2; CDR3: CASSLRGVRTGELFF
V: TRBV7-9; J: TRBJ1-6; CDR3: CASSLGGLGNSPLHF
V: TRBV30; J: TRBJ2-5; CDR3: CAWWDGALMTQYF
V: TRBV3-1; J: TRBJ2-1; CDR3: CASSHWDNDEQFF
V: TRBV4-1; J: TRBJ2-7; CDR3: CASSLRSGTYEQYF
V: TRBV7-9; J: TRBJ2-7; CDR3: CASGETGGGGSYEQYF
V: TRBV6-1; J: TRBJ2-1; CDR3: CASRELALSYNEQFF
V: TRBV9; J: TRBJ2-4; CDR3: CASSGLENIQYF
V: TRBV9; J: TRBJ2-3; CDR3: CASSVSRTSGRTDTQYF
V: TRBV7-9; J: TRBJ2-1; CDR3: CASSLVGWGHEQFF
V: TRBV4-2; J: TRBJ2-1; CDR3: CASSQDGLSGGWYNEQFF
V: TRBV5-1; J: TRBJ2-1; CDR3: CASSLASSGPYNEQFF
V: TRBV10-3; J: TRBJ1-5; CDR3: CAISDPTGGLISAAQHF
V: TRBV4-2; J: TRBJ1-1; CDR3: CASSQARGLNTEAFF
V: TRBV6-1; J: TRBJ2-7; CDR3: CASTTETRLRYEQYF
V: TRBV6-6; J: TRBJ1-2; CDR3: CASSYDGDYGYTF
V: TRBV12-3/TRBV12-4; J: TRBJ1-1; CDR3: CASSFPSTPGPQNTEAFF
V: TRBV11-1; J: TRBJ2-3; CDR3: CASSLVGAYGTDTQYF
V: TRBV6-1; J: TRBJ2-6; CDR3: CASSGAGTGSSGANVLTF
V: TRBV20-1; J: TRBJ2-3; CDR3: CSATAGERVTDTQYF
V: TRBV11-2; J: TRBJ2-1; CDR3: CASSLGNYYNEQFF
V: TRBV19; J: TRBJ2-7; CDR3: CASSPTRDTYTYEQYF
V: TRBV7-9; J: TRBJ2-7; CDR3: CASSLLADSGQLDEQYF
V: TRBV6-5; J: TRBJ2-1; CDR3: CASSYDRPEWSSYNEQFF
V: TRBV20-1; J: TRBJ2-5; CDR3: CSARQSLQETQYF
V: TRBV19; J: TRBJ2-5; CDR3: CASSISSSGARQETQYF
V: TRBV13; J: TRBJ1-2; CDR3: CASSFGGSYGYTF
V: TRBV6-1; J: TRBJ1-4; CDR3: CASSPADRDVEKLFF
V: TRBV27; J: TRBJ1-2; CDR3: CASSSGSAYYGYTF
V: TRBV3-1; J: TRBJ2-5; CDR3: CASSPPGQQETQYF
V: TRBV9; J: TRBJ2-1; CDR3: CASSGADRDYEQFF
V: TRBV2; J: TRBJ2-7; CDR3: CASSEASGFDYEQYF
V: TRBV20-1; J: TRBJ2-1; CDR3: CSARVGGGARNEQFF
V: TRBV11-1; J: TRBJ2-7; CDR3: CASSLAYARTSSLDEQYF
V: TRBV2; J: TRBJ2-3; CDR3: CASRGPGADTQYF
V: TRBV6-4; J: TRBJ2-1; CDR3: CASSSEQGANEQFF
V: TRBV4-1; J: TRBJ2-5; CDR3: CASRHRDVNQETQYF
V: TRBV2; J: TRBJ2-1; CDR3: CASSSRLAGIYNEQFF
V: TRBV13; J: TRBJ2-7; CDR3: CASSPTTSGGIYEQYF
V: TRBV28; J: TRBJ2-1; CDR3: CASSSTEAQFF
V: TRBV12-3/TRBV12-4; J: TRBJ2-2; CDR3: CASSPAGTSATGELFF
V: TRBV7-8; J: TRBJ2-7; CDR3: CASSLGTGGIESYEQYF